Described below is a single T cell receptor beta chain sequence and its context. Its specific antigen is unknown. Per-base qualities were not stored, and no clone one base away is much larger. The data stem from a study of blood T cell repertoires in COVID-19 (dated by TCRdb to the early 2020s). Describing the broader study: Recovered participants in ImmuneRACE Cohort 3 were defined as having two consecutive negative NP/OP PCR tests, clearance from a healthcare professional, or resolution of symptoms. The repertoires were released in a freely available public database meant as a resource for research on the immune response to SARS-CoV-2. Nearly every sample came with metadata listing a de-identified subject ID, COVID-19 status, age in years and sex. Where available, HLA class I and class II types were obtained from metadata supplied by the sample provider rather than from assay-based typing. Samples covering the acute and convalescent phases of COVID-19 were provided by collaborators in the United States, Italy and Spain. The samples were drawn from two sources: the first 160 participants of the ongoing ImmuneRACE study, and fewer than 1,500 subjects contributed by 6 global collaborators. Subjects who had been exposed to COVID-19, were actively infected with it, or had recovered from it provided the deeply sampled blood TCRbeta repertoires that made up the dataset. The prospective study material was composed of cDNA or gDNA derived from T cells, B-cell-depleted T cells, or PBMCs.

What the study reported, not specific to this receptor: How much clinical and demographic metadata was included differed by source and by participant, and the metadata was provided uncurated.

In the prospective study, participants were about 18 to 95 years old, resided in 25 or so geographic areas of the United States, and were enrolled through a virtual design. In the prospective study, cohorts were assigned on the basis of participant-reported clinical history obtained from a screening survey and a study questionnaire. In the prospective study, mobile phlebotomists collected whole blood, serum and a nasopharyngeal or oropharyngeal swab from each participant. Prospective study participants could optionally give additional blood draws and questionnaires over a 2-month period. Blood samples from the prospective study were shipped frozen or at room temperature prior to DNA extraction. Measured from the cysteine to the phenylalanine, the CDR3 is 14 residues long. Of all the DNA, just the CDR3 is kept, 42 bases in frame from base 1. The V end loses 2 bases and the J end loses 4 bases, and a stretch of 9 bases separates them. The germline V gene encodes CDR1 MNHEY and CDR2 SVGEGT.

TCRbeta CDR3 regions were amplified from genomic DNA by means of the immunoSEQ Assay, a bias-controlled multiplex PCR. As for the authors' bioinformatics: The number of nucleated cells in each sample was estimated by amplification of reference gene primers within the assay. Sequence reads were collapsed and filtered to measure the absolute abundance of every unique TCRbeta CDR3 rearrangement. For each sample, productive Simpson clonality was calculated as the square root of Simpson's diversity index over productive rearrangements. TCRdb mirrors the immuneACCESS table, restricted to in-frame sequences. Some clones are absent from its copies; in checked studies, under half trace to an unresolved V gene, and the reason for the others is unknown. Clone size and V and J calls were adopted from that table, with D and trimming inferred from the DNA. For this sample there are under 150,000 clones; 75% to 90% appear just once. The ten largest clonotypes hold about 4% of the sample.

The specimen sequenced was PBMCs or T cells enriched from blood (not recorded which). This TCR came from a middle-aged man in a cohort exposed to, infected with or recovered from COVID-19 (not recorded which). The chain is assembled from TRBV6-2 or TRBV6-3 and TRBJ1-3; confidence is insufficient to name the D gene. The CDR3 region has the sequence CASSYLGIGNTIYF. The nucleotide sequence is TGTGCCAGCAGTTACCTCGGGATCGGAAACACCATATATTTT.